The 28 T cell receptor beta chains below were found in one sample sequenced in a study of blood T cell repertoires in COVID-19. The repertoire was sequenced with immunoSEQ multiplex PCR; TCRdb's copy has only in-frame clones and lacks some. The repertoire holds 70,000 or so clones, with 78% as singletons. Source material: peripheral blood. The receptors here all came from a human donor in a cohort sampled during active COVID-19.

In nucleotides, the CDR3 is TGTGCCAGCAGTTTCCGACAGAGGAAACCCCTCCACTTT. Translated, it gives CASSFRQRKPLHF. This rearrangement joins TRBV12-3 or TRBV12-4 to TRBJ1-6, with TRBD1 as a possible D gene (5 bases). With 3 bases removed from V and 12 bases from J, the gap between germline ends came to 12 bases. The CDR3 loop spans 13 amino acids.

CDR3 bases: TGTGCCAGCAGCTCAATTCACAGGGGGATGGACTATGGCTACACCTTC. Translated: CASSSIHRGMDYGYTF. The chain is built from TRBV11-1 and TRBJ1-2, with 8 bases aligning to TRBD1. Trimming cost V 4 bases and J 3 bases; bases outside gene matches: 10. The CDR3 is 16 residues long. Germline values: CDR1 SGHAT, CDR2 FQDESV (reference sequence).

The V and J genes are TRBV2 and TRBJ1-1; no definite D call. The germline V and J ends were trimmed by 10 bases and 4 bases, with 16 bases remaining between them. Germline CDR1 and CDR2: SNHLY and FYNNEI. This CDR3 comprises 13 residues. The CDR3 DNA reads TGTGCCACCCGATGGGATGAGGGCACTGAAGCTTTCTTT. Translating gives CATRWDEGTEAFF.

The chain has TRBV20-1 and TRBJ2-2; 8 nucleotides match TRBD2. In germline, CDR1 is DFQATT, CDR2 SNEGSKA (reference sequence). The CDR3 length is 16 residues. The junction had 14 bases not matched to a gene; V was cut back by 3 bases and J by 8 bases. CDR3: CSASLSGRALGGELFF. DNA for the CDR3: TGCAGTGCTAGTCTCTCCGGGAGGGCCCTTGGGGGGGAGCTGTTTTTT.

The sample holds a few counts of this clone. CDR3 DNA: TGTGCCAGCAGTGAATCGCGGGTCCGCACTGAAGCTTTCTTT. Translating it yields CASSESRVRTEAFF. The genes are TRBV25-1 and TRBJ1-1; no firm D call. Between the trimmed V and J ends, which lost 1 base and 4 bases, there was a span of 10 bases. The CDR3 extends over 14 amino acids. Germline CDR1 reads MGHDK; CDR2 reads SYGVNS.

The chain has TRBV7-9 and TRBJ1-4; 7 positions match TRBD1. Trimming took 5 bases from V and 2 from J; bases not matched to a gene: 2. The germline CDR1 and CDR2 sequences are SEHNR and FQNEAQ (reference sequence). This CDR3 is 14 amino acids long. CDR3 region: CASSLGQTNEKLFF. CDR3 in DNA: TGTGCCAGCAGCCTGGGACAGACTAATGAAAAACTGTTTTTT.

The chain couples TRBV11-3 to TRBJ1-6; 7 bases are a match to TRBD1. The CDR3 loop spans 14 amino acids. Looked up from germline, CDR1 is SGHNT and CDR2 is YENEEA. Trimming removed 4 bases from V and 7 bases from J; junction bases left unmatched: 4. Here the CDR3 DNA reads TGTGCCAGCAGCTCGGGACAGAGGAATTCACCCCTCCACTTT. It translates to CASSSGQRNSPLHF.

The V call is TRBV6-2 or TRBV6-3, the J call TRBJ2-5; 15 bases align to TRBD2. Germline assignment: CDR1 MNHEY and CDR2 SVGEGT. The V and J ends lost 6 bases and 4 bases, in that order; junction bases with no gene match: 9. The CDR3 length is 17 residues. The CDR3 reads CASSRTSGRATGETQYF. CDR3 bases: TGTGCCAGCAGCCGGACTAGCGGGAGGGCCACTGGAGAGACCCAGTACTTC.

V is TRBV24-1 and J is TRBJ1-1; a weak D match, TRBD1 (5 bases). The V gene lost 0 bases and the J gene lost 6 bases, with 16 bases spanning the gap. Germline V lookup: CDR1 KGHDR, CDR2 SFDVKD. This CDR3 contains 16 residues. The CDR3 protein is CATSDLRGRAWAEAFF. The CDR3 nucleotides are TGTGCCACCAGTGATTTGAGGGGCAGGGCCTGGGCTGAAGCTTTCTTT.

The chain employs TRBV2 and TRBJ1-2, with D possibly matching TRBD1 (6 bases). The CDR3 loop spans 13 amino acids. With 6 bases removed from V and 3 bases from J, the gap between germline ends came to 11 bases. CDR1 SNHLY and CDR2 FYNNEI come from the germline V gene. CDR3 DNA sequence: TGTGCCAGCAGGGTGGACAGCGACTATGGCTACACCTTC. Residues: CASRVDSDYGYTF.

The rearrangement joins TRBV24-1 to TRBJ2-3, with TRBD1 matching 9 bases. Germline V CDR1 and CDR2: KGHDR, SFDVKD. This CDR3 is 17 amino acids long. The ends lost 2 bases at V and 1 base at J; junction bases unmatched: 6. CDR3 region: CATSDSPDRGGTDTQYF. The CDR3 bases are TGTGCCACCAGTGATTCTCCGGACAGGGGAGGCACAGATACGCAGTATTTT.

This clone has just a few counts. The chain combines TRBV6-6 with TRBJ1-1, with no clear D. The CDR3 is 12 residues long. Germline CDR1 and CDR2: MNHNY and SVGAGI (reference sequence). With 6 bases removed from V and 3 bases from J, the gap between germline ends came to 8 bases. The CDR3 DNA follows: TGTGCCAGCAGCTCTATATACACTGAAGCTTTCTTT. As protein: CASSSIYTEAFF.

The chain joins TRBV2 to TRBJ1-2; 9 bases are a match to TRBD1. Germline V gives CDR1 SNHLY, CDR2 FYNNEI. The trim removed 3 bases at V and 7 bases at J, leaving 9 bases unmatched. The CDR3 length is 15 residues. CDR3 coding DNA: TGTGCCAGCAGTGAGGTTGGACAGGGGACTGGTGGCTACACCTTC. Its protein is CASSEVGQGTGGYTF.

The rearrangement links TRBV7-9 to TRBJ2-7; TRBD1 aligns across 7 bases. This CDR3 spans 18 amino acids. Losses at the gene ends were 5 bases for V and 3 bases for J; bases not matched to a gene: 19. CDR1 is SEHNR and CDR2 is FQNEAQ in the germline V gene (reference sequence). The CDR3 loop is CASSQSRDSKKRVYEQYF. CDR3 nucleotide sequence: TGTGCCAGCAGCCAGAGCCGGGACAGTAAGAAAAGAGTCTACGAGCAGTACTTC.

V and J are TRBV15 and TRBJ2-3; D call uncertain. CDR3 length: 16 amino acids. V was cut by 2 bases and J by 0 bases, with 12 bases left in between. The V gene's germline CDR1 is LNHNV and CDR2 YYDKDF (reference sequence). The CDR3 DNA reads TGTGCCACCAGCAGACCTCGCCCGAGTAGCACAGATACGCAGTATTTT. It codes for CATSRPRPSSTDTQYF. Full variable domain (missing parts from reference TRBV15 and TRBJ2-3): DAMVIQNPRYQVTQFGKPVTLSCSQTLNHNVMYWYQQKSSQAPKLLFHYYDKDFNNEADTPDNFQSRRPNTSFCFLDIRSPGLGDTAMYLCATSRPRPSSTDTQYFGPGTRLTVL.

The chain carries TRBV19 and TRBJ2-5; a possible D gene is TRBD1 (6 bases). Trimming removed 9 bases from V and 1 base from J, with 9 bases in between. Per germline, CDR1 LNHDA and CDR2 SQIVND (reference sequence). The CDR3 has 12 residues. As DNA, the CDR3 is TGTGCCAGCCGGACAGTCCAAGAGACCCAGTACTTC. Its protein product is CASRTVQETQYF.

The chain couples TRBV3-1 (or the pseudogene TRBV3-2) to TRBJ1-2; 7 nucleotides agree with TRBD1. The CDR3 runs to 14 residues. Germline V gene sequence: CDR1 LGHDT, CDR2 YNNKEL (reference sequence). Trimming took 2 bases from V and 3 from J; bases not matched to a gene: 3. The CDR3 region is CASSQRDRDYGYTF. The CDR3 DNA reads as TGTGCCAGCAGCCAACGGGACAGAGACTATGGCTACACCTTC.

The CDR3 DNA reads TGTGCCAGCAGCTTCGGGAGGAGTTACGAGCAGTACTTC. This encodes CASSFGRSYEQYF. The chain joins TRBV7-2 to TRBJ2-7; 7 nucleotides line up with TRBD2. The junction had 3 bases not matched to a gene; V was cut back by 3 bases and J by 4 bases. The germline gives CDR1 SGHTA, CDR2 FQGNSA. This CDR3 comprises 13 residues.

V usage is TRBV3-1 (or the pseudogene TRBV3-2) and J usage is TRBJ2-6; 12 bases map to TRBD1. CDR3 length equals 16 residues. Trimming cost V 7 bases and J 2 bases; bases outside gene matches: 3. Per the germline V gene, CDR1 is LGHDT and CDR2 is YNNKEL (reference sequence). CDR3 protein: CASTGTGGAGANVLTF. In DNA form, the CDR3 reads TGTGCCAGCACCGGGACAGGGGGCGCTGGGGCCAACGTCCTGACTTTC.

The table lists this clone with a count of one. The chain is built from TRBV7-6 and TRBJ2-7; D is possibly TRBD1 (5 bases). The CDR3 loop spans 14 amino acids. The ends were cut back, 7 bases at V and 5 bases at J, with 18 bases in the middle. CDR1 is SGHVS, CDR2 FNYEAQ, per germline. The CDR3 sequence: CASNPEQVVDEQYF. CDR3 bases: TGTGCCAGCAACCCGGAACAGGTGGTGGACGAGCAGTACTTC. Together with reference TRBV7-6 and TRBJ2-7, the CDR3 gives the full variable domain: GAGVSQSPRYKVTKRGQDVALRCDPISGHVSLYWYRQALGQGPEFLTYFNYEAQQDKSGLPNDRFSAERPEGSISTLTIQRTEQRDSAMYRCASNPEQVVDEQYFGPGTRLTVT.

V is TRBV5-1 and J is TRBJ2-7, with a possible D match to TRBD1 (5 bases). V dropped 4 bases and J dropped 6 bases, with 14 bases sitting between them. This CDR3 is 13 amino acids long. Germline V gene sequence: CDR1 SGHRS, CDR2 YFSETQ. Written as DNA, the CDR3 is TGCGCCAGCAGCCCCGAGGCTAGGGGCGAGCAGTACTTC. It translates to CASSPEARGEQYF.

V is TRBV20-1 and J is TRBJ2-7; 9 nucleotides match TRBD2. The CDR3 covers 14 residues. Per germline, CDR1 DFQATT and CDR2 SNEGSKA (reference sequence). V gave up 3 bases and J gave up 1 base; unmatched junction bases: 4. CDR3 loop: CSASSGSGSYEQYF. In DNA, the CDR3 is TGCAGTGCTAGTAGCGGGAGTGGGTCCTACGAGCAGTACTTC.

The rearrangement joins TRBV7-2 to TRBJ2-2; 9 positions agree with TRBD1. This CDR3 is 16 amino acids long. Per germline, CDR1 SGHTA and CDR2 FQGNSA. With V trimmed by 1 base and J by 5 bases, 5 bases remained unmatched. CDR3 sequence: CASSLGNRGRTGELFF. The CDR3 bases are TGTGCCAGCAGCTTAGGGAACAGGGGGCGTACCGGGGAGCTGTTTTTT.

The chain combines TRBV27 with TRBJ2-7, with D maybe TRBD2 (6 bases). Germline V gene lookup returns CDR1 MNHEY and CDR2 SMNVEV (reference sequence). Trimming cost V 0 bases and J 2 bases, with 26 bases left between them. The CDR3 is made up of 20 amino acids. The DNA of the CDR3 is TGTGCCAGCAGTTTATCCCGCGTCAGCCGGGGGACCGCTCGGACCTACGAGCAGTACTTC. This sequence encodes CASSLSRVSRGTARTYEQYF.

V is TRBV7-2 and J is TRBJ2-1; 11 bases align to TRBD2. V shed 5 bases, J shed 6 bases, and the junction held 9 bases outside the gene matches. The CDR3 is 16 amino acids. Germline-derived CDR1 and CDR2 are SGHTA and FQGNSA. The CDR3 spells CASSILLAGVFNEQFF. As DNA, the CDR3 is TGTGCCAGCAGCATACTACTAGCGGGAGTTTTCAATGAGCAGTTCTTC.

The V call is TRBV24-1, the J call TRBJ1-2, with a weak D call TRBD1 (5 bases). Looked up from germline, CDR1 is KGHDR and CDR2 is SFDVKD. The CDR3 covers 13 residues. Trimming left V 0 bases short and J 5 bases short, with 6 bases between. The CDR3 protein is CATSDLGGYGYTF. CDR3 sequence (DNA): TGTGCCACCAGTGATTTGGGGGGGTATGGCTACACCTTC.

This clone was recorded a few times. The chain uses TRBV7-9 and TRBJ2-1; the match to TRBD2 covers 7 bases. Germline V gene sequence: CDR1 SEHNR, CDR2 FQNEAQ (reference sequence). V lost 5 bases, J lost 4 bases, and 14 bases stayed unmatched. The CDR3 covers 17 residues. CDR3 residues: CASSPRTREAPYNEQFF. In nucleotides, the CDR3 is TGTGCCAGCAGCCCTCGCACTCGGGAGGCCCCGTACAATGAGCAGTTCTTC.

DNA of the CDR3: TGTGCCAGCAGAGGGGACTTTTATAGCAATCAGCCCCAGCATTTT. Protein: CASRGDFYSNQPQHF. The chain links TRBV28 to TRBJ1-5; maybe TRBD1 (5 bases). Trimming left V 6 bases short and J 0 bases short, with 12 bases between. The CDR3 is 15 residues long. Germline CDR1 reads MDHEN; CDR2 reads SYDVKM.